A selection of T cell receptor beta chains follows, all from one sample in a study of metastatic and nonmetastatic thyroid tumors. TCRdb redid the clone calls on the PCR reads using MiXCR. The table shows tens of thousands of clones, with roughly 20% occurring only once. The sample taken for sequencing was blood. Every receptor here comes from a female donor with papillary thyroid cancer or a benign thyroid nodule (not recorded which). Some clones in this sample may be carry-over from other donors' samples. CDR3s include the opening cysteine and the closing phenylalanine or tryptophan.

CDR3aa: CASSPRSEPSGTEAFF; j_gene: TRBJ1-1; v_gene: TRBV18
CDR3aa: CSARDLVSYEQYF; j_gene: TRBJ2-7; v_gene: TRBV20-1
CDR3aa: CASSLPGVGDEQFF; j_gene: TRBJ2-1; v_gene: TRBV4-1
CDR3aa: CSARYPTGGESPLHF; j_gene: TRBJ1-6; v_gene: TRBV20-1
CDR3aa: CASTPSGGRSSKQYF; j_gene: TRBJ2-7; v_gene: TRBV3-1
CDR3aa: CAWGRGTGGFEQYF; j_gene: TRBJ2-7; v_gene: TRBV30
CDR3aa: CASRLRDTPNYGYTF; j_gene: TRBJ1-2; v_gene: TRBV6-1
CDR3aa: CAISEVAGKLFF; j_gene: TRBJ1-4; v_gene: TRBV10-3
CDR3aa: CASSPREGAGQETQYF; j_gene: TRBJ2-5; v_gene: TRBV18
CDR3aa: CASSMGAGGTYEQYF; j_gene: TRBJ2-7; v_gene: TRBV19
CDR3aa: CASSPGLGRSTDTQYF; j_gene: TRBJ2-3; v_gene: TRBV12-3/TRBV12-4
CDR3aa: CASSEVGGRNEQYF; j_gene: TRBJ2-7; v_gene: TRBV2
CDR3aa: CASSYEVGSYNEQFF; j_gene: TRBJ2-1; v_gene: TRBV28
CDR3aa: CSARDRVTATNEKLFF; j_gene: TRBJ1-4; v_gene: TRBV20-1
CDR3aa: CASSRTGGNEQYF; j_gene: TRBJ2-7; v_gene: TRBV5-4
CDR3aa: CASSYSGFIYEQYF; j_gene: TRBJ2-7; v_gene: TRBV28
CDR3aa: CASSLITGSYTGELFF; j_gene: TRBJ2-2; v_gene: TRBV27
CDR3aa: CASSTISRGGAFF; j_gene: TRBJ1-1; v_gene: TRBV28
CDR3aa: CASRLLQLGELFF; j_gene: TRBJ2-2; v_gene: TRBV19
CDR3aa: CASSLGWGTQPQHF; j_gene: TRBJ1-5; v_gene: TRBV6-2/TRBV6-3
CDR3aa: CATSDPGTGDRKLFF; j_gene: TRBJ1-4; v_gene: TRBV24-1
CDR3aa: CASSLLIPPSYEQYF; j_gene: TRBJ2-7; v_gene: TRBV9
CDR3aa: CATSAPLGSYEQYF; j_gene: TRBJ2-7; v_gene: TRBV15
CDR3aa: CASSISPGEVRTDTQYF; j_gene: TRBJ2-3; v_gene: TRBV2
CDR3aa: CASSRPGEYEQYF; j_gene: TRBJ2-7; v_gene: TRBV19
CDR3aa: CASSLGLAGGRLTDTQYF; j_gene: TRBJ2-3; v_gene: TRBV7-2
CDR3aa: CASRTGTGWDSNQPQHF; j_gene: TRBJ1-5; v_gene: TRBV19
CDR3aa: CASSRPGASTEAFF; j_gene: TRBJ1-1; v_gene: TRBV27
CDR3aa: CASSLTLAGGGDTQYF; j_gene: TRBJ2-3; v_gene: TRBV7-3
CDR3aa: CSAWTSGVNEQYF; j_gene: TRBJ2-7; v_gene: TRBV20-1
CDR3aa: CASSFSGTITEAFF; j_gene: TRBJ1-1; v_gene: TRBV28
CDR3aa: CASSPRLADNTDTQYF; j_gene: TRBJ2-3; v_gene: TRBV4-2
CDR3aa: CASSSNLYEQYF; j_gene: TRBJ2-7; v_gene: TRBV27
CDR3aa: CSATTSVAFF; j_gene: TRBJ1-1; v_gene: TRBV20-1
CDR3aa: CASSSYSGGGYNEQFF; j_gene: TRBJ2-1; v_gene: TRBV27
CDR3aa: CASKTRTGGAGGGTDTQYF; j_gene: TRBJ2-3; v_gene: TRBV19
CDR3aa: CASRYTSGRAPTGELFF; j_gene: TRBJ2-2; v_gene: TRBV3-1
CDR3aa: CAWSGARETQYF; j_gene: TRBJ2-5; v_gene: TRBV30
CDR3aa: CASTPTGRETQYF; j_gene: TRBJ2-5; v_gene: TRBV6-1
CDR3aa: CASSLAAPLEQYF; j_gene: TRBJ2-7; v_gene: TRBV5-1